The 3 T cell receptor beta chains in this list originate from one sample, sequenced in a study of cytomegalovirus exposure and HLA in healthy donors listed by TCRdb under 2017. Libraries were made using the immunoSEQ multiplex PCR assay. For the multiplex PCR, a mixture combining 60 forward primers for TCR Vbeta segments and 13 reverse primers for TCR Jbeta segments was used. Sourced from immuneACCESS, this table was stored by TCRdb with only in-frame sequences that have V and J called. A share of the clones is absent; for the studies checked, an unresolved V gene accounts for under half, and the remainder has no known explanation. The table for this sample lists a few hundred thousand clones; over 60% of them were counted only once. Around 1.8% of the sample rests with the top ten. Input material: PBMCs. All receptors come from a man between 18 and 29 years old in good health and CMV-seronegative.

The chain joins TRBV5-1 to TRBJ2-2; TRBD2 aligns across 14 bases. The CDR3 consists of 16 residues. The ends lost 4 bases at V and 4 bases at J; junction bases unmatched: 3. The germline V gene has CDR1 SGHRS and CDR2 YFSETQ. The CDR3 nucleotides are TGCGCCAGCAGCAAAGGACTAGCGGGAGGCACCGGGGAGCTGTTTTTT. Its protein product is CASSKGLAGGTGELFF.

This clone was seen a few times. This sequence joins TRBV5-1 and TRBJ1-1, with 7 bases lining up with TRBD1. The J segment lost 1 base and the V segment lost 0 bases, leaving 3 bases of the junction unmatched. The CDR3 extends over 15 amino acids. CDR1 is SGHRS and CDR2 is YFSETQ in the germline V gene. DNA for the CDR3: TGCGCCAGCAGCTTGGGGTACAGGGGGAACACTGAAGCTTTCTTT. Translation: CASSLGYRGNTEAFF.

CDR3 DNA sequence: TGTGCCACCAGCAGAGAAGGTGGGAGCTCCTACAATGAGCAGTTCTTC. This codes for CATSREGGSSYNEQFF. The V gene is TRBV15, the J gene TRBJ2-1; maybe TRBD2 (5 bases). V dropped 0 bases and J dropped 0 bases, with 9 bases sitting between them. Germline CDR1 LNHNV, CDR2 YYDKDF (reference sequence). There are 16 residues in the CDR3.